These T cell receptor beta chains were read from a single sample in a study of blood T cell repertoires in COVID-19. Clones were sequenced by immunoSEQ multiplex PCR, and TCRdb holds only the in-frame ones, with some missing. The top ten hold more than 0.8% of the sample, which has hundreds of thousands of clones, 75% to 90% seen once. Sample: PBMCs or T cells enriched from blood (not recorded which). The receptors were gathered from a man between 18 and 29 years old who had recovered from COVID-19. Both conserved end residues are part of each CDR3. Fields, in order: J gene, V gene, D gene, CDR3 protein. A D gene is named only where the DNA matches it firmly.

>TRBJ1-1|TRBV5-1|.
CASSSSGGNTEAFF
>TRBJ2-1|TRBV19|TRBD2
CASGESGRASEQFF
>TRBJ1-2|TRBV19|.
CASSTLGGPGAF
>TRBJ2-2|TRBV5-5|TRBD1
CASSPPGTGVSGELFF
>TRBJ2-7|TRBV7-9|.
CASSLGGWVEQYF
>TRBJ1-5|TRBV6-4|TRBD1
CASSDARTGGGNQPQHF
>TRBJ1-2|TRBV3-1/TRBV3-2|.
CASSHSIGGSGYTF
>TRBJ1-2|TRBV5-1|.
CASSLAGRNYGYTF
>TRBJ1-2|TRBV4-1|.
CASSQDYRRFLNYGYTF
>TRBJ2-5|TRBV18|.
CASSAYGKETQYF
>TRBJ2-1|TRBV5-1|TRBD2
CASSLFRGERRHEQFF
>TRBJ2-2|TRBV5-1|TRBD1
CASSPGDRDAGELFF
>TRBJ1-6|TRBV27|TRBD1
CASSLGQAASSYNSPLHF
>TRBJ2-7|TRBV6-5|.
CASSHQKQGSYEQYF
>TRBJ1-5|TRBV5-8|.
CASTLDTRFSSRGQPQHF
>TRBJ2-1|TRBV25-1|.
CASSDPGQTDEQFF
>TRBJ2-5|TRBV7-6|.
CASSSEGRTAQYF
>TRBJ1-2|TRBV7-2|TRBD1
CASSLGTGHGYTF
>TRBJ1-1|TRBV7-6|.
CASRPNRRGNTEAFF
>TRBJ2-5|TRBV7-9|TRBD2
CASSVSGRSETQYF
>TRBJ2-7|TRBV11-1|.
CASSLNTITSYEQYF
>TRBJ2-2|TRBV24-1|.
CATSDPSRGTGELFF
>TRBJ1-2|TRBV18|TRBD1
CASSPGDREGYTF
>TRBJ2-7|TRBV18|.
CASSPLASGEQYF
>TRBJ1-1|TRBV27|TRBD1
CASRPDRGSTEAFF
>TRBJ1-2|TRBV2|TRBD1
CASSDRTGGYGYTF
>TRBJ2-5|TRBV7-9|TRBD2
CASSFRAGGYFETQYF
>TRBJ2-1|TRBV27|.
CASGGGPYNEQFF
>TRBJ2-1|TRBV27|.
CASSPKGVSKNEQFF
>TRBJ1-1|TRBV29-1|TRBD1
CSLEGQLNTEAFF